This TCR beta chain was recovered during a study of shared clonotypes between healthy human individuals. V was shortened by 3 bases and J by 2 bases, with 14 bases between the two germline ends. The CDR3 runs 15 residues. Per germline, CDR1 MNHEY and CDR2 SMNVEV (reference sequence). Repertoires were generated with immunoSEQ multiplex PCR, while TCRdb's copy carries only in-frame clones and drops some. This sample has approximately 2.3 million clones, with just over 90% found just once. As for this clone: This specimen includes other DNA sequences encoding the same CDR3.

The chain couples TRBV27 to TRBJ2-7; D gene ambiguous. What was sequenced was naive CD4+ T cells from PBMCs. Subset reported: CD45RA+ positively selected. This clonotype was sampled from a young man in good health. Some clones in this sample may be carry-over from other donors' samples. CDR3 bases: TGTGCCAGCAGTTTGAAACCCGCCGGCACCTACGAGCAGTACTTC. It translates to CASSLKPAGTYEQYF.